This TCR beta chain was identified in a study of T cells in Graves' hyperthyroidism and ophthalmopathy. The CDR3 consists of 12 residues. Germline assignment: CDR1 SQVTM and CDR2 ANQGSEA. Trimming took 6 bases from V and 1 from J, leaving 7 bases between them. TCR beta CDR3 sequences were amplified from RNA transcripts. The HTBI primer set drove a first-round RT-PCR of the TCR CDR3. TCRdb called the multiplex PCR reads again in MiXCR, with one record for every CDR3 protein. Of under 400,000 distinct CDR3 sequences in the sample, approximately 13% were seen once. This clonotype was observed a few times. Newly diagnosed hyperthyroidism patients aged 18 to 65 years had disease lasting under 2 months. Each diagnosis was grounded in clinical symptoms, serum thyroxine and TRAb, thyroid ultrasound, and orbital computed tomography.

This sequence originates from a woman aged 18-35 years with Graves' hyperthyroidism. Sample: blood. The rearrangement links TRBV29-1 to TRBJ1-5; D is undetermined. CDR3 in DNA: TGCAGCGTCCAAGACAGCAATCAGCCCCAGCATTTT. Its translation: CSVQDSNQPQHF.